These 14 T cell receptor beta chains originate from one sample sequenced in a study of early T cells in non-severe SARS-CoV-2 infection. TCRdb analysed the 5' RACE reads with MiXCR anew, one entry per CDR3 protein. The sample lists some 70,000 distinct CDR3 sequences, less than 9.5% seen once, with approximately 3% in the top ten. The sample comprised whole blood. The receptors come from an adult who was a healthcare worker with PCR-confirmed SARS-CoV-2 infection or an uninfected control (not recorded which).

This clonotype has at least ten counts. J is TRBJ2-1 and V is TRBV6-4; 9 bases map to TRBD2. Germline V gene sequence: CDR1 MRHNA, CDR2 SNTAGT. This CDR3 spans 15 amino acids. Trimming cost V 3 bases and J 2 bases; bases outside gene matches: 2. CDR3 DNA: TGTGCCAGCAGTGAACTAGCGGGTGCCTACAATGAGCAGTTCTTC. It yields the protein CASSELAGAYNEQFF.

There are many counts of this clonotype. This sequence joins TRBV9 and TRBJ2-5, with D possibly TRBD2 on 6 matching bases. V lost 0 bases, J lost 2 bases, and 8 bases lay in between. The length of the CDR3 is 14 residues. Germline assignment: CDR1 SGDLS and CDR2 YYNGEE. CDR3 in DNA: TGTGCCAGCAGCGTAGCCGCGGGGCAAGAGACCCAGTACTTC. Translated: CASSVAAGQETQYF.

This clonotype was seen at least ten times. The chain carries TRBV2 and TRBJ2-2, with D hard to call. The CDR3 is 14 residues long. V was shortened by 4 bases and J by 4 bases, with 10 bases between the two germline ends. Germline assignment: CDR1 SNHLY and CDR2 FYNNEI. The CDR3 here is CASSALPITGELFF. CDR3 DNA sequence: TGTGCCAGCAGTGCACTACCTATCACCGGGGAGCTGTTTTTT.

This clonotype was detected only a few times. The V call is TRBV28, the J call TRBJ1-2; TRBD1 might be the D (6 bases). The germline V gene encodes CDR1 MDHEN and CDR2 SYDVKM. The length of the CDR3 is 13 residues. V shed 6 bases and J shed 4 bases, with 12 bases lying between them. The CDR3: CASSNRAAYGYTF. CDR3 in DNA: TGTGCCAGCAGCAACAGGGCGGCCTATGGCTACACCTTC.

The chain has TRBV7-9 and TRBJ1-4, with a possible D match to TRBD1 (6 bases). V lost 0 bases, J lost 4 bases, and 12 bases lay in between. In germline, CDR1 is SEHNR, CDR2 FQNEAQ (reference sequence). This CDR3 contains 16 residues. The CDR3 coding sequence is TGTGCCAGCAGCTTAGCCCTGGACAGCTTTAATGAAAAACTGTTTTTT. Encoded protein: CASSLALDSFNEKLFF.

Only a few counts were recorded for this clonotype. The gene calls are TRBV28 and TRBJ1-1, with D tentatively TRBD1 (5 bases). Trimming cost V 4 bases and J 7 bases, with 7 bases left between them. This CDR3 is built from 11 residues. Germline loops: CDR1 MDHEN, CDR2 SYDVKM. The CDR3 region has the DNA TGTGCCAGCAGTTACCAGGGTGAAGCTTTCTTT. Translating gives CASSYQGEAFF.

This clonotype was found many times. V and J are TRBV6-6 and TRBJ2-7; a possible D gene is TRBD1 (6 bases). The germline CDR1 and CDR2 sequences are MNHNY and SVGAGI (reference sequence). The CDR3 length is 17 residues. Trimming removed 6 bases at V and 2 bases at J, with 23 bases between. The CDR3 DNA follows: TGTGCCAGCAGCCGCCCCTCTGGGGGCCATCAGGCCTACGAGCAGTACTTC. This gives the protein CASSRPSGGHQAYEQYF.

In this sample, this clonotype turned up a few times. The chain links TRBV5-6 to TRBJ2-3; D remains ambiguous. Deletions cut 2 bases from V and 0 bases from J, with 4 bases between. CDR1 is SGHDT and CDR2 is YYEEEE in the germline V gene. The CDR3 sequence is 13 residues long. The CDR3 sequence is CASSLASTDTQYF. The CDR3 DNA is TGTGCCAGCAGCTTAGCTAGCACAGATACGCAGTATTTT.

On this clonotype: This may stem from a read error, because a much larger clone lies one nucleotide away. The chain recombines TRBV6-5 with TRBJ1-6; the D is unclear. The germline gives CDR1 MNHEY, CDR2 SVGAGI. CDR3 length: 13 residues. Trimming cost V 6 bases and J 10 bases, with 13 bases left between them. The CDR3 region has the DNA TGTGCCAGCAGGCAGGCGGCTGTATCACCCCTCCACTTT. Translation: CASRQAAVSPLHF.

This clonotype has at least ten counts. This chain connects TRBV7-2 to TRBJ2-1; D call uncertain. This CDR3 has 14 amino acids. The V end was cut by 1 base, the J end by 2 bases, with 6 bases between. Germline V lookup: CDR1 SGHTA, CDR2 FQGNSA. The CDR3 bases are TGTGCCAGCAGCTTAGGTAGTACCTACAATGAGCAGTTCTTC. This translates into CASSLGSTYNEQFF.

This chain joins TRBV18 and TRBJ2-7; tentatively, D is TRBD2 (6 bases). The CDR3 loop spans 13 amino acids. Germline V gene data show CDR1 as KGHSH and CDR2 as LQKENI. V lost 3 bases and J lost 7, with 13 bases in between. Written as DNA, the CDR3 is TGTGCCAGCTCACCGGGATCGGGGAGGGAGCAGTACTTC. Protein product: CASSPGSGREQYF.

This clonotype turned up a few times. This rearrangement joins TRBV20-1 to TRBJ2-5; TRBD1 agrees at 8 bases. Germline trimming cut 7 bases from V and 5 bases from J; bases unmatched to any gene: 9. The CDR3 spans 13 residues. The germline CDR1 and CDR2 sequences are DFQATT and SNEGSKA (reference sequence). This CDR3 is CSVTQGGQETQYF. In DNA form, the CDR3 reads TGCAGTGTCACACAGGGGGGCCAGGAGACCCAGTACTTC.

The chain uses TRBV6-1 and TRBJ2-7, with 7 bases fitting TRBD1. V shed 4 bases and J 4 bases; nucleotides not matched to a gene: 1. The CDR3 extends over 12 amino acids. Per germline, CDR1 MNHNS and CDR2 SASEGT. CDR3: CASSGQGYEQYF. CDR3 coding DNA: TGTGCCAGCAGTGGACAGGGTTACGAGCAGTACTTC.

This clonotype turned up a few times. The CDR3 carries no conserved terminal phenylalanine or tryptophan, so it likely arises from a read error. CDR3 sequence reads: CASTPGTGQYYEQFL. The CDR3 nucleotides read TGTGCCAGCACGCCCGGGACAGGGCAGTACTATGAGCAGTTCTTG. V is TRBV3-1 and J is TRBJ2-1; 9 bases align to TRBD1. This CDR3 comprises 15 residues. Germline lookup yields CDR1 LGHDT and CDR2 YNNKEL (reference sequence). The J segment lost 8 bases and the V segment lost 7 bases, leaving 12 bases of the junction unmatched.